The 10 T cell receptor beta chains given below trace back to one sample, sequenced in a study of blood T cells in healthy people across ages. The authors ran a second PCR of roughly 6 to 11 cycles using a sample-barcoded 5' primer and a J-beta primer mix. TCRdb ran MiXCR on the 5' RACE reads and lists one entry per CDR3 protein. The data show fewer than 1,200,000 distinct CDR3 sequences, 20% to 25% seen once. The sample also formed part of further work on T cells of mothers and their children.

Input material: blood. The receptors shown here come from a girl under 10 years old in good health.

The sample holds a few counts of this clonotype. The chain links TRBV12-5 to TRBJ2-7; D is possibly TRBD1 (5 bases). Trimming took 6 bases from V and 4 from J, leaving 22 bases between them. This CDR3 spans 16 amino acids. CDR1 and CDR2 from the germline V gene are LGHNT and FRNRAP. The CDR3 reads CASGTGKLNGLYEQYF. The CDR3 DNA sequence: TGTGCTAGTGGCACAGGAAAGCTAAACGGCTTATACGAGCAGTACTTC.

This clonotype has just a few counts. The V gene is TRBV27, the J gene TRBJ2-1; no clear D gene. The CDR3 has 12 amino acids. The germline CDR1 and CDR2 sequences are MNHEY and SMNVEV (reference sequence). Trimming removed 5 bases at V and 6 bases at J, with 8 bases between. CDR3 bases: TGTGCCAGCAGTGGGGTCAGCAATGAGCAGTTCTTC. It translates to CASSGVSNEQFF.

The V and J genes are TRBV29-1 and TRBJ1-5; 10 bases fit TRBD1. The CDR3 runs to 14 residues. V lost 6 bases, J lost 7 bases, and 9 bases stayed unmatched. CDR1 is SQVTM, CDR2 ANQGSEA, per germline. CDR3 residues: CSVLIGDRGQPQHF. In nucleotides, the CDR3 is TGCAGCGTCCTTATTGGGGACAGGGGACAGCCCCAGCATTTT.

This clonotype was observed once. CDR3 region: CASRTGGEENIQYF. The CDR3 nucleotides are TGTGCCAGCAGGACAGGGGGAGAGGAAAACATTCAGTACTTC. This rearrangement joins TRBV7-9 to TRBJ2-4; 9 bases align to TRBD1. V was pared by 6 bases and J by 5 bases, with 5 bases of the junction left unmatched. Germline CDR1 SEHNR, CDR2 FQNEAQ (reference sequence). This CDR3 has 14 residues.

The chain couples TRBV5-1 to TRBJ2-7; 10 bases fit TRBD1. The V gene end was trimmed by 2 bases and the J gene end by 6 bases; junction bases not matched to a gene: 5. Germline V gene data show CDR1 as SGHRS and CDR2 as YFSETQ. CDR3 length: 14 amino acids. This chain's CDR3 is CASSFGQGESEQYF. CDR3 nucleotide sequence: TGCGCCAGCAGCTTTGGACAGGGGGAGAGCGAGCAGTACTTC.

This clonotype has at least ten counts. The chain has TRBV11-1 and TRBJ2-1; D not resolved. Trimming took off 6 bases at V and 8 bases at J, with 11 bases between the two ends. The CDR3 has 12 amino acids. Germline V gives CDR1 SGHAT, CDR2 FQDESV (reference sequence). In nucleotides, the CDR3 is TGTGCCAGCAGATCCGCACGCGATGAGCAGTTCTTC. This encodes CASRSARDEQFF. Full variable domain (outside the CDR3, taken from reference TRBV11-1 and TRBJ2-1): EAEVAQSPRYKITEKSQAVAFWCDPISGHATLYWYRQILGQGPELLVQFQDESVVDDSQLPKDRFSAERLKGVDSTLKIQPAELGDSAMYLCASRSARDEQFFGPGTRLTVL.

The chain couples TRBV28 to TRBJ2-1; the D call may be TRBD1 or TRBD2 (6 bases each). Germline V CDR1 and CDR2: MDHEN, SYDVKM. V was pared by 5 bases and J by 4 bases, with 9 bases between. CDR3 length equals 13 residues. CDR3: CASSRGQYNEQFF. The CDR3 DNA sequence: TGTGCCAGCAGTCGGGGGCAATACAATGAGCAGTTCTTC.

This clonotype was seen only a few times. The DNA for the CDR3 is TGCAGTGCCGACGGACTAGCGGGTTACACAGATACGCAGTATTTT. This sequence encodes CSADGLAGYTDTQYF. The chain couples TRBV20-1 to TRBJ2-3; TRBD2 matches 11 bases. The CDR3 is 15 amino acids. Per germline, CDR1 DFQATT and CDR2 SNEGSKA (reference sequence). V shed 6 bases, J shed 2 bases, and the junction held 7 bases outside the gene matches.

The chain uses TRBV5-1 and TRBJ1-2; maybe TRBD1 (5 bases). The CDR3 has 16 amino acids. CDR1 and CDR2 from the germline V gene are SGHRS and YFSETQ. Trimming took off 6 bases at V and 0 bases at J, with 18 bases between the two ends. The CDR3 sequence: CASIPGPLLANYGYTF. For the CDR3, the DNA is TGCGCCAGCATACCAGGGCCTCTTCTAGCTAACTATGGCTACACCTTC.

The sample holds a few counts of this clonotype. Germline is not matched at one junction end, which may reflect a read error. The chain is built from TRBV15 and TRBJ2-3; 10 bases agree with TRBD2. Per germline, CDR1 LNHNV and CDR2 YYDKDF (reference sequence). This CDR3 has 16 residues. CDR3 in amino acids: CASRLAGPSSTDTQYF. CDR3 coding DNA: TGTGCCTCCAGACTAGCGGGTCCGTCTAGCACAGATACGCAGTATTTT.